The clone carrying this T cell receptor beta chain came up a few times. The antigen remains undetermined. This sample stems from a study of identical twins. Study-wide findings and caveats: Low generation probability was overrepresented in out-of-frame alpha sequences shared by twins.

CDR1 is MNHEY and CDR2 is SVGAGI in the germline V gene. The V gene lost 0 bases and the J gene lost 4 bases, with 12 bases spanning the gap. This CDR3 has 15 residues. TCRdb reprocessed the 5' RACE reads via MiXCR and lists one record per CDR3 protein. Found here are hundreds of thousands of distinct CDR3 sequences, around 21% of them singletons; the top ten hold over 4%. The sample was also linked to a second study, of T cells expressing NK-cell markers. That report notes: From sorted CD3+CD56+NKG2C+, CD3+CD56+NKG2C- and CD3+CD56-NKG2C+ T cells came the TCR beta repertoires. Several experiments confined sorting to alpha-beta TCR T cells with an anti-gamma-delta TCR antibody.

The V and J genes are TRBV6-5 and TRBJ1-1; D gene unclear. The TCR originated in a woman aged 18-29 years in good health. Sequencing used PBMCs. CDR3 sequence: CASSYSSKGTTEAFF. The CDR3 DNA reads as TGTGCCAGCAGTTACTCGAGTAAGGGAACCACTGAAGCTTTCTTT.